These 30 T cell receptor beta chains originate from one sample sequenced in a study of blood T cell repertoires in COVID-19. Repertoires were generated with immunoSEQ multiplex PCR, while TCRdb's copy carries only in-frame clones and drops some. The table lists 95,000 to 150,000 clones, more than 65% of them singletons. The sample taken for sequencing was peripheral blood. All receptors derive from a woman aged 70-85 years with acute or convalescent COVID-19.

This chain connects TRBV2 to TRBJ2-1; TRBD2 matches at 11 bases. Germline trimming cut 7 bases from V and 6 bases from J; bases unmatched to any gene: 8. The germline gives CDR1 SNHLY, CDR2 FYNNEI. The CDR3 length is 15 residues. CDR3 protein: CASNRLAGRGNEQFF. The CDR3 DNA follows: TGTGCCAGCAACCGACTAGCGGGACGAGGCAATGAGCAGTTCTTC.

Written as DNA, the CDR3 is TGTGCCAGCAGATTAAAGGGACAGGGCACGAACACCGGGGAGCTGTTTTTT. Translating gives CASRLKGQGTNTGELFF. This chain uses TRBV27 with TRBJ2-2; 9 bases fit TRBD1. The CDR3 sequence is 17 residues long. Per the germline V gene, CDR1 is MNHEY and CDR2 is SMNVEV (reference sequence). V shed 6 bases, J shed 0 bases, and the junction held 8 bases outside the gene matches.

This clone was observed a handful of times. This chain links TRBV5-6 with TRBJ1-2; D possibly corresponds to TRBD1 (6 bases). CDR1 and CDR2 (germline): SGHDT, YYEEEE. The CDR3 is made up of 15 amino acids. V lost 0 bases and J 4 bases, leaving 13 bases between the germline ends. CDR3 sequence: CASSLDRADFYGYTF. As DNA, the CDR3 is TGTGCCAGCAGCTTGGACAGGGCCGACTTCTATGGCTACACCTTC.

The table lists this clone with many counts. In nucleotides, the CDR3 is TGTGCCAGCATGCAGGACAGGTCCTACGAGCAGTACTTC. This sequence encodes CASMQDRSYEQYF. The chain employs TRBV12-3 or TRBV12-4 and TRBJ2-7; 7 bases align to TRBD1. This CDR3 contains 13 residues. With 7 bases clipped from V and 1 base from J, the junction kept 4 bases outside the gene matches.

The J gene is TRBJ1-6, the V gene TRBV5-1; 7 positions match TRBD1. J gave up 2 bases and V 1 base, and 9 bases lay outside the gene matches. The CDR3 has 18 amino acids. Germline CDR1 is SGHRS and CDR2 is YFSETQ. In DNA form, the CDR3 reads TGCGCCAGCAGCTTGACCCAGGGGGGTAGCGCCTATAATTCACCCCTCCACTTT. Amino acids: CASSLTQGGSAYNSPLHF.

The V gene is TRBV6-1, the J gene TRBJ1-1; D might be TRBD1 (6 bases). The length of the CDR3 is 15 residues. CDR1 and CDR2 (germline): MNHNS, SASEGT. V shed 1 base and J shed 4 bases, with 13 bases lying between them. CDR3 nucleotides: TGTGCCAGCAGTGAAGTATGGACAGATGGCACTGAAGCTTTCTTT. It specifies CASSEVWTDGTEAFF.

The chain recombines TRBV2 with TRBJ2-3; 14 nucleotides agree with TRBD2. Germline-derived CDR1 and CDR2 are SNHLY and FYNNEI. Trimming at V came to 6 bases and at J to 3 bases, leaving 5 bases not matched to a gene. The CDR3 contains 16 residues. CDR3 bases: TGTGCCAGCAGCTACGGACTAGCGGGAGGTACAGATACGCAGTATTTT. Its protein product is CASSYGLAGGTDTQYF.

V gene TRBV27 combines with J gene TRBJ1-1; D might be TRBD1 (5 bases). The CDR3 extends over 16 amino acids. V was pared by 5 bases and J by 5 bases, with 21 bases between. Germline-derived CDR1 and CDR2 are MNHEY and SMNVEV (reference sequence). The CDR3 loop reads CASSPRLTVVFTEAFF. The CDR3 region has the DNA TGTGCCAGCAGTCCCAGACTGACAGTAGTCTTTACTGAAGCTTTCTTT.

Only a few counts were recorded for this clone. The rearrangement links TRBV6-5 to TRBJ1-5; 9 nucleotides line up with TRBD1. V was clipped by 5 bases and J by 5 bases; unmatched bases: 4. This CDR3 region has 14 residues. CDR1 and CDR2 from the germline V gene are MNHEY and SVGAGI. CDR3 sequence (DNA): TGTGCCAGCAGTCCTAGGACAGGGGATCAGCCCCAGCATTTT. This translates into CASSPRTGDQPQHF.

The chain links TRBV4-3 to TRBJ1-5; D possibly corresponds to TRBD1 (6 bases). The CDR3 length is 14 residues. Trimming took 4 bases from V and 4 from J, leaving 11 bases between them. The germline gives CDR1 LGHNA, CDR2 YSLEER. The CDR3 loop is CASSPRQVNQPQHF. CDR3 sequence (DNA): TGCGCCAGCAGCCCGAGACAGGTAAATCAGCCCCAGCATTTT.

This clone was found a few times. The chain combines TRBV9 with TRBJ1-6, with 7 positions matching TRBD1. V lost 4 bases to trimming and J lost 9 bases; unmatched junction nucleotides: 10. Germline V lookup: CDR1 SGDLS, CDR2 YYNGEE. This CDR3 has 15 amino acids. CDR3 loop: CASSPETGSVSPLHF. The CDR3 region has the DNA TGTGCCAGCAGCCCGGAGACAGGGTCGGTTTCACCCCTCCACTTT.

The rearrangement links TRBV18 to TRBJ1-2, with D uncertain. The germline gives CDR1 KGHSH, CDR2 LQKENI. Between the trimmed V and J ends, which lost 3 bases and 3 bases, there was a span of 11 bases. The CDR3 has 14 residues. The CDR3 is CASSPQSRDYGYTF. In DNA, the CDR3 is TGTGCCAGCTCACCTCAAAGCCGGGACTATGGCTACACCTTC.

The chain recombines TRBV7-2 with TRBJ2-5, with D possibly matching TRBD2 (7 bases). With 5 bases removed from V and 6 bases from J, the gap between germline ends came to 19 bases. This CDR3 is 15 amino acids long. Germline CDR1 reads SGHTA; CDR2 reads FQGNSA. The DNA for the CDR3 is TGTGCCAGCAGCCCGTCGGGGGGCCTTTTCCAGACCCAGTACTTC. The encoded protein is CASSPSGGLFQTQYF.

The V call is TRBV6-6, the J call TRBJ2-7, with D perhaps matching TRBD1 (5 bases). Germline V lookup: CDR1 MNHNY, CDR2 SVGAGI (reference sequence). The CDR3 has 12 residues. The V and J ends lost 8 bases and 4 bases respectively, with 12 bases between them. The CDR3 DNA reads TGTGCCAGCCAGGGTGCAGGGTACGAGCAGTACTTC. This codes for CASQGAGYEQYF.

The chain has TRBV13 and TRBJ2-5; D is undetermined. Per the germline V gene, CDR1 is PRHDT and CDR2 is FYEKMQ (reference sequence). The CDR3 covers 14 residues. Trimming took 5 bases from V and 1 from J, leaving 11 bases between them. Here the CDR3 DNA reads TGTGCCAGCAGCCCCGCTGGGCCCCAAGAGACCCAGTACTTC. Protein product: CASSPAGPQETQYF. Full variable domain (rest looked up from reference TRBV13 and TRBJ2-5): AAGVIQSPRHLIKEKRETATLKCYPIPRHDTVYWYQQGPGQDPQFLISFYEKMQSDKGSIPDRFSAQQFSDYHSELNMSSLELGDSALYFCASSPAGPQETQYFGPGTRLLVL.

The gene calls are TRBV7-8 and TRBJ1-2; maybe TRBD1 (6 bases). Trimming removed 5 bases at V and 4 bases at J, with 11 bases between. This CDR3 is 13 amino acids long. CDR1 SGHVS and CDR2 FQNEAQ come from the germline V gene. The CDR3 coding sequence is TGTGCCAGCAGCCGAGGACAGACCTATGGCTACACCTTC. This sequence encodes CASSRGQTYGYTF.

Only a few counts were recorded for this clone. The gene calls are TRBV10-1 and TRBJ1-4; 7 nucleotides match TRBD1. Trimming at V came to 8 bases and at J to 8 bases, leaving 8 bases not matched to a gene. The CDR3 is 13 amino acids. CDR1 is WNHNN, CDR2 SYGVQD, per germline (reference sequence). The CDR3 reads CASPDRAGEKLFF. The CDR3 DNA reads TGCGCCAGCCCAGACAGGGCCGGGGAAAAACTGTTTTTT.

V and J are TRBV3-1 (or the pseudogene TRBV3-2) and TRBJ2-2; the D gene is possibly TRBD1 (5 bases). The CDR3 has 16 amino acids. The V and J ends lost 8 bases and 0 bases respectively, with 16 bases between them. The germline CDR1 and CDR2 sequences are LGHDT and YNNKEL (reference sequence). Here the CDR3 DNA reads TGTGCCAGCGGGGCGGCATGGTCCGCGAACACCGGGGAGCTGTTTTTT. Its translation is CASGAAWSANTGELFF.

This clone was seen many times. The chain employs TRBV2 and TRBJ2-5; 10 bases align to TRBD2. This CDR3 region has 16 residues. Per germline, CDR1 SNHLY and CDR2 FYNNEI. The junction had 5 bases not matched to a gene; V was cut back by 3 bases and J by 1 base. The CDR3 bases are TGTGCCAGCAGTGAGCGGACTAGCGGTTTCCAAGAGACCCAGTACTTC. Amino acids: CASSERTSGFQETQYF.

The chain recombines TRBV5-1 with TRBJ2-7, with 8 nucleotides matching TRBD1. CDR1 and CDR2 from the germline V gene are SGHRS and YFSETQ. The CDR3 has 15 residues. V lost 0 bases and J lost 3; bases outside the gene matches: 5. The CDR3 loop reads CASSLGTGIYYEQYF. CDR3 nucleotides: TGCGCCAGCAGCTTGGGGACAGGGATCTACTACGAGCAGTACTTC.

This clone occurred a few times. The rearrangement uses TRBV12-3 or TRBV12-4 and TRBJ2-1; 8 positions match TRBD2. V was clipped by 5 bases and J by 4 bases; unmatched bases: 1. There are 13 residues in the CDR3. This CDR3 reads CASSTSGYNEQFF. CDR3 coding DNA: TGTGCCAGCAGTACTAGCGGATACAATGAGCAGTTCTTC.

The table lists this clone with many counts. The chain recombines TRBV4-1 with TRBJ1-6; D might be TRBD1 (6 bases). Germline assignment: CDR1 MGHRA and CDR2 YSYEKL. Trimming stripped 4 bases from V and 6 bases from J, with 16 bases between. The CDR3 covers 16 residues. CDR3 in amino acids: CASSRALQGSNSPLHF. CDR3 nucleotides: TGCGCCAGCAGCCGAGCTTTACAGGGTTCTAATTCACCCCTCCACTTT.

CDR3 region: CASSVTHTSGGYNEQFF. The CDR3 DNA sequence: TGTGCCAGCAGCGTAACCCATACTAGCGGGGGGTACAATGAGCAGTTCTTC. V and J are TRBV9 and TRBJ2-1, with TRBD2 matching over 12 bases. With V trimmed by 1 base and J by 4 bases, 6 bases remained unmatched. The CDR3 totals 17 residues. Looked up from germline, CDR1 is SGDLS and CDR2 is YYNGEE. The full variable domain, rest sourced from reference TRBV9 and TRBJ2-1, is DSGVTQTPKHLITATGQRVTLRCSPRSGDLSVYWYQQSLDQGLQFLIQYYNGEERAKGNILERFSAQQFPDLHSELNLSSLELGDSALYFCASSVTHTSGGYNEQFFGPGTRLTVL.

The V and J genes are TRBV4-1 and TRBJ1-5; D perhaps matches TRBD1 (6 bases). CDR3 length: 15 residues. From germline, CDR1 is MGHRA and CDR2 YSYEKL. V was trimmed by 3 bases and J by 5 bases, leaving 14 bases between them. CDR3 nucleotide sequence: TGCGCCAGCAGCCAGCCCGGGACACAATATCAGCCCCAGCATTTT. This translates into CASSQPGTQYQPQHF.

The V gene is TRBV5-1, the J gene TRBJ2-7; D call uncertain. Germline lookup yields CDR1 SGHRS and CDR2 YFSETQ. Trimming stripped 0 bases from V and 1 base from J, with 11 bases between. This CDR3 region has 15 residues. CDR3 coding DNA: TGCGCCAGCAGCTTGGATGTAGGCAGGTCCTACGAGCAGTACTTC. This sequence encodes CASSLDVGRSYEQYF.

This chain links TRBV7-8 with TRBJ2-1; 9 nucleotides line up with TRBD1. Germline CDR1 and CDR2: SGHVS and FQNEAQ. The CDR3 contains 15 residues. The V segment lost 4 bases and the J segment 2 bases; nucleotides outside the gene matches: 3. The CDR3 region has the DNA TGTGCCAGCAGCTCGGGACAGGGTACCTACAATGAGCAGTTCTTC. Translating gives CASSSGQGTYNEQFF.

The CDR3: CASSPQGQGEKLFF. CDR3 DNA: TGTGCCAGCTCTCCGCAGGGACAGGGGGAAAAACTGTTTTTT. The V and J genes are TRBV18 and TRBJ1-4; 10 bases fit TRBD1. The ends lost 6 bases at V and 8 bases at J; junction bases unmatched: 6. Per the germline V gene, CDR1 is KGHSH and CDR2 is LQKENI. This CDR3 is 14 amino acids long.

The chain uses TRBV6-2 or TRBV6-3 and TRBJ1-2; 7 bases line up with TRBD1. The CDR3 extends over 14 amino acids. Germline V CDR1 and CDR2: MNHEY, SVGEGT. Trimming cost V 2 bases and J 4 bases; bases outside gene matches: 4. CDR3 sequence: CASSYPGGFYGYTF. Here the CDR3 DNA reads TGTGCCAGCAGTTACCCAGGGGGATTCTATGGCTACACCTTC.

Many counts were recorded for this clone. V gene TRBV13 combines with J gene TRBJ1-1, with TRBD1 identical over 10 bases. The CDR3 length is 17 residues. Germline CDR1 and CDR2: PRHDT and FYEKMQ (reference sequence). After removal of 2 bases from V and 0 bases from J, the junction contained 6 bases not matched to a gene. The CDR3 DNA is TGTGCCAGCAGCTTATGGGGGGACAGGGGAATGAACACTGAAGCTTTCTTT. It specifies CASSLWGDRGMNTEAFF. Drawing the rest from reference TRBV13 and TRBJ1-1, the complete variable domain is AAGVIQSPRHLIKEKRETATLKCYPIPRHDTVYWYQQGPGQDPQFLISFYEKMQSDKGSIPDRFSAQQFSDYHSELNMSSLELGDSALYFCASSLWGDRGMNTEAFFGQGTRLTVV.

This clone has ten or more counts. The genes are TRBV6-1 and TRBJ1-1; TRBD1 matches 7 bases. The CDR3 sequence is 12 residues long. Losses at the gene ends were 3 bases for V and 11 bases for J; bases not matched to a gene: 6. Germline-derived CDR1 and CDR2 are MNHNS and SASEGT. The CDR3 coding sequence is TGTGCCAGCAGTGAGACAGGGAGGTATGCTTTCTTT. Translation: CASSETGRYAFF.